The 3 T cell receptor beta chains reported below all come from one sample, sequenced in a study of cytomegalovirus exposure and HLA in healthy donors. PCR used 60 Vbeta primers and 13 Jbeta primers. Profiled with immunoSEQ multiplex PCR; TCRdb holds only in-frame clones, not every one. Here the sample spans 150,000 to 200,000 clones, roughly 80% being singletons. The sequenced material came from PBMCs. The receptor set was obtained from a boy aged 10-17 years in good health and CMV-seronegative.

In DNA form, the CDR3 reads TGTGCCAGCAGCCCTTCCGGACAGTTAAACACTGAAGCTTTCTTT. Protein product: CASSPSGQLNTEAFF. This chain links TRBV14 with TRBJ1-1; TRBD1 is a possible D gene (6 bases). The CDR3 runs 15 residues. From germline, CDR1 is SGHDN and CDR2 FVKESK. The V end was cut by 4 bases, the J end by 2 bases, with 14 bases between. Supplemented by reference TRBV14 and TRBJ1-1, the full variable domain reads EAGVTQFPSHSVIEKGQTVTLRCDPISGHDNLYWYRRVMGKEIKFLLHFVKESKQDESGMPNNRFLAERTGGTYSTLKVQPAELEDSGVYFCASSPSGQLNTEAFFGQGTRLTVV.

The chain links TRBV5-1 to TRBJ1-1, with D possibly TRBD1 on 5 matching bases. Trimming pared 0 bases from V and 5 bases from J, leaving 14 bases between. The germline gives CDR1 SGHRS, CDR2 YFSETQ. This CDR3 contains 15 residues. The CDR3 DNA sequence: TGCGCCAGCAGCTTGGAGCCCGGGGGTGGAACTGAAGCTTTCTTT. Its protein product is CASSLEPGGGTEAFF.

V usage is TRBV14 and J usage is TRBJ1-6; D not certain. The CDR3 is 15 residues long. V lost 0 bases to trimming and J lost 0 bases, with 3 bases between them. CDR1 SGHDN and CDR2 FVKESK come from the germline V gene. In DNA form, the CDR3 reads TGTGCCAGCAGCCAAGACAGCTCCTATAATTCACCCCTCCACTTT. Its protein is CASSQDSSYNSPLHF.